The present T cell receptor (beta chain) was sequenced within a study of PD-L1 blockade in urothelial cancer. Time point defined: peripheral blood 6 weeks after treatment start. The V gene end was trimmed by 5 bases and the J gene end by 7 bases; junction bases not matched to a gene: 9. The CDR3 runs 15 residues. Looked up from germline, CDR1 is LNHDA and CDR2 is SQIVND (reference sequence). The repertoire was sequenced with immunoSEQ multiplex PCR; TCRdb's copy has only in-frame clones and lacks some. The sample holds fewer than 90,000 clones, 80% to 95% seen once. The source of this sequence is a woman aged 80 or over with urothelial cancer. V and J are TRBV19 and TRBJ2-2, with TRBD1 matching 8 bases. The source was PBMCs, collected around atezolizumab (anti-PD-L1) treatment. CDR3 nucleotide sequence: TGTGCCAGTAGTCCAGTGACAGGGGACGTCGGGGAGCTGTTTTTT. The encoded protein is CASSPVTGDVGELFF.